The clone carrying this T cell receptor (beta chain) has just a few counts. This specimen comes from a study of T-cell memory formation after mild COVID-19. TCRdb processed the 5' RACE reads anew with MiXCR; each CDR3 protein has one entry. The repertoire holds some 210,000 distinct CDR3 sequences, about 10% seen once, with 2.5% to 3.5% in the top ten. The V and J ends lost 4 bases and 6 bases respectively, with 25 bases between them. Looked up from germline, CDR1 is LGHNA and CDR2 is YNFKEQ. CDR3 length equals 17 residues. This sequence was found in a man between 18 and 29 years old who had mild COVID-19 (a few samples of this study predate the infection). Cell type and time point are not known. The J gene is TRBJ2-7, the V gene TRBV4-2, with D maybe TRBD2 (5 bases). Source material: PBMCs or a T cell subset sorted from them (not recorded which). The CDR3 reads CASSPAAPDSLGSEQYF. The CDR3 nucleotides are TGTGCCAGCAGCCCAGCCGCCCCGGACTCTCTGGGATCCGAGCAGTACTTC.